The rows below give T cell receptor beta chains drawn from one sample of a study of shared clonotypes between healthy human individuals. The method was immunoSEQ multiplex PCR; TCRdb's version includes in-frame clones alone and lacks a portion of them. This sample has about 960,000 clones, with 70% to 85% found just once. Material: memory CD4+ T cells sorted from blood. These receptors were collected from a man between 18 and 29 years old in good health. Both conserved end residues are part of each CDR3. The order of the fields is J gene, V gene, D gene, clone size, CDR3 protein, CDR3 DNA. D genes are given only for firm matches. Rows give clone size only sometimes, using once, few, many, or a class for an expanded clone.

J gene: TRBJ2-6; V gene: TRBV10-2; D gene: NA; clone size: NA; CDR3 protein: CASKGGSGANVLTF; CDR3 DNA: TGCGCCAGCAAAGGGGGTTCTGGGGCCAACGTCCTGACTTTC
J gene: TRBJ2-4; V gene: TRBV28; D gene: TRBD2; clone size: NA; CDR3 protein: CASSGEKLGLAGRGGYF; CDR3 DNA: TGTGCCAGCAGTGGCGAAAAGCTGGGACTAGCGGGGAGAGGGGGGTACTTC
J gene: TRBJ1-1; V gene: TRBV2; D gene: TRBD1; clone size: NA; CDR3 protein: CASRGTGNTEAFF; CDR3 DNA: TGTGCCAGCAGGGGGACAGGGAACACTGAAGCTTTCTTT
J gene: TRBJ1-3; V gene: TRBV7-9; D gene: NA; clone size: NA; CDR3 protein: CASSLTSGNTIYF; CDR3 DNA: TGTGCCAGCAGCTTAACAAGCGGAAACACCATATATTTT
J gene: TRBJ2-1; V gene: TRBV5-1; D gene: TRBD1; clone size: NA; CDR3 protein: CASSLQGANNEQFF; CDR3 DNA: TGCGCCAGCAGCTTGCAGGGGGCTAACAATGAGCAGTTCTTC
J gene: TRBJ2-1; V gene: TRBV9; D gene: NA; clone size: NA; CDR3 protein: CASSVASGDEQFF; CDR3 DNA: TGTGCCAGCAGCGTAGCTTCGGGTGATGAGCAGTTCTTC
J gene: TRBJ1-6; V gene: TRBV2; D gene: TRBD1; clone size: NA; CDR3 protein: CASSARDRGRTPLHF; CDR3 DNA: TGTGCCAGCAGCGCCCGGGACAGGGGACGGACACCCCTCCACTTT
J gene: TRBJ2-7; V gene: TRBV5-8; D gene: NA; clone size: few; CDR3 protein: CASSPWTPGDKQYF; CDR3 DNA: TGTGCCAGCAGCCCCTGGACACCCGGTGATAAGCAGTACTTC
J gene: TRBJ1-1; V gene: TRBV11-2; D gene: NA; clone size: NA; CDR3 protein: CASSSGQGRHTEAFF; CDR3 DNA: TGTGCCAGCAGCTCAGGTCAGGGCCGGCACACTGAAGCTTTCTTT
J gene: TRBJ2-7; V gene: TRBV5-1; D gene: TRBD2; clone size: NA; CDR3 protein: CASSLGLAGAYEQYF; CDR3 DNA: TGCGCCAGCAGCTTGGGACTAGCGGGAGCGTACGAGCAGTACTTC
J gene: TRBJ2-1; V gene: TRBV6-6; D gene: NA; clone size: once; CDR3 protein: CASSLGEIERFF; CDR3 DNA: TGTGCCAGCAGCTTAGGGGAGATCGAGCGGTTCTTC
J gene: TRBJ2-6; V gene: TRBV10-3; D gene: NA; clone size: NA; CDR3 protein: CAISDPLAGLSGANVLTF; CDR3 DNA: TGTGCCATCAGTGACCCGCTAGCAGGCCTCTCTGGGGCCAACGTCCTGACTTTC
J gene: TRBJ2-7; V gene: TRBV5-1; D gene: NA; clone size: NA; CDR3 protein: CASSTDRYEQYF; CDR3 DNA: TGCGCCAGCAGCACGGACCGCTACGAGCAGTACTTC
J gene: TRBJ1-5; V gene: TRBV27; D gene: NA; clone size: once; CDR3 protein: CASRLLGAYSNQPQHF; CDR3 DNA: TGTGCCAGCAGACTATTGGGCGCCTATAGCAATCAGCCCCAGCATTTT
J gene: TRBJ2-2; V gene: TRBV2; D gene: NA; clone size: NA; CDR3 protein: CASSVIQTAGELFF; CDR3 DNA: TGTGCCAGCAGTGTCATCCAGACGGCCGGGGAGCTGTTTTTT
J gene: TRBJ2-1; V gene: TRBV5-1; D gene: TRBD2; clone size: NA; CDR3 protein: CASSLESGRVGYEQFF; CDR3 DNA: TGCGCCAGCAGCTTGGAGAGCGGGAGAGTTGGCTATGAGCAGTTCTTC
J gene: TRBJ2-6; V gene: TRBV30; D gene: NA; clone size: few; CDR3 protein: CAWSMALAGANVLTF; CDR3 DNA: TGTGCCTGGAGTATGGCCCTCGCAGGGGCCAACGTCCTGACTTTC
J gene: TRBJ2-2; V gene: TRBV18; D gene: TRBD1; clone size: NA; CDR3 protein: CASSGQGSTGELFF; CDR3 DNA: TGTGCCAGCTCGGGACAGGGGAGCACCGGGGAGCTGTTTTTT
J gene: TRBJ2-5; V gene: TRBV5-1; D gene: TRBD2; clone size: NA; CDR3 protein: CASSGGGAGQETQYF; CDR3 DNA: TGCGCCAGCAGCGGCGGGGGGGCCGGTCAAGAGACCCAGTACTTC
J gene: TRBJ2-7; V gene: TRBV6-5; D gene: NA; clone size: few; CDR3 protein: CASSYADAGYEQYF; CDR3 DNA: TGTGCCAGCAGTTACGCGGATGCAGGCTACGAGCAGTACTTC
J gene: TRBJ1-5; V gene: TRBV2; D gene: NA; clone size: NA; CDR3 protein: CASSDYNQPQHF; CDR3 DNA: TGTGCCAGCAGTGACTACAATCAGCCCCAGCATTTT
J gene: TRBJ1-5; V gene: TRBV5-1; D gene: NA; clone size: NA; CDR3 protein: CASPPNQPQHF; CDR3 DNA: TGCGCCAGTCCCCCGAATCAGCCCCAGCATTTT
J gene: TRBJ2-7; V gene: TRBV5-5; D gene: TRBD1; clone size: NA; CDR3 protein: CASSRAGTGSYEQYF; CDR3 DNA: TGTGCCAGCAGCCGAGCCGGGACAGGCTCCTACGAGCAGTACTTC
J gene: TRBJ2-2; V gene: TRBV11-2; D gene: TRBD2; clone size: NA; CDR3 protein: CASSFRTSGNTGELFF; CDR3 DNA: TGTGCCAGCAGCTTCAGGACTAGCGGGAACACCGGGGAGCTGTTTTTT
J gene: TRBJ1-2; V gene: TRBV20-1; D gene: NA; clone size: few; CDR3 protein: CSASYGYGYTF; CDR3 DNA: TGCAGTGCTAGTTACGGATATGGCTACACCTTC
J gene: TRBJ2-1; V gene: TRBV13; D gene: TRBD2; clone size: many; CDR3 protein: CASSLGRKRGLEVEQFF; CDR3 DNA: TGTGCCAGCAGCTTAGGCCGGAAGCGGGGGCTCGAAGTGGAGCAGTTCTTC
J gene: TRBJ2-2; V gene: TRBV5-6; D gene: NA; clone size: once; CDR3 protein: CASSFLSSNTGELFF; CDR3 DNA: TGTGCCAGCAGCTTCTTATCCTCGAACACCGGGGAGCTGTTTTTT
J gene: TRBJ1-3; V gene: TRBV2; D gene: NA; clone size: NA; CDR3 protein: CASSESGRDSGNTIYF; CDR3 DNA: TGTGCCAGCAGCGAATCTGGACGGGACTCTGGAAACACCATATATTTT
J gene: TRBJ2-5; V gene: TRBV9; D gene: TRBD1; clone size: NA; CDR3 protein: CASPKGQGMETQYF; CDR3 DNA: TGTGCCAGCCCGAAGGGACAGGGAATGGAGACCCAGTACTTC
J gene: TRBJ2-5; V gene: TRBV2; D gene: NA; clone size: NA; CDR3 protein: CASSEIGLSGGETQYF; CDR3 DNA: TGTGCCAGCAGTGAAATAGGACTTTCAGGTGGAGAGACCCAGTACTTC
J gene: TRBJ1-6; V gene: TRBV9; D gene: TRBD1; clone size: NA; CDR3 protein: CASSEGASSPLHF; CDR3 DNA: TGTGCCAGCAGCGAGGGGGCGAGTTCACCCCTCCACTTT
J gene: TRBJ2-5; V gene: TRBV18; D gene: TRBD2; clone size: NA; CDR3 protein: CASSPTGGRPGETQYF; CDR3 DNA: TGTGCCAGCTCACCAACGGGAGGTCGTCCAGGAGAGACCCAGTACTTC
J gene: TRBJ2-1; V gene: TRBV6-1; D gene: NA; clone size: NA; CDR3 protein: CASILSGGFNEQFF; CDR3 DNA: TGTGCCAGCATTCTATCCGGCGGGTTCAATGAGCAGTTCTTC
J gene: TRBJ1-5; V gene: TRBV28; D gene: TRBD1; clone size: once; CDR3 protein: CASREGAWGNQPQHF; CDR3 DNA: TGTGCCAGCAGGGAGGGGGCCTGGGGCAATCAGCCCCAGCATTTT
J gene: TRBJ2-3; V gene: TRBV6-1; D gene: TRBD1; clone size: NA; CDR3 protein: CASKGSGQGTDTQYF; CDR3 DNA: TGTGCCAGCAAGGGATCGGGACAGGGGACAGATACGCAGTATTTT
J gene: TRBJ1-2; V gene: TRBV19; D gene: NA; clone size: NA; CDR3 protein: CASMSGGYGYTF; CDR3 DNA: TGTGCCAGTATGTCGGGGGGCTATGGCTACACCTTC
J gene: TRBJ2-1; V gene: TRBV19; D gene: NA; clone size: NA; CDR3 protein: CATERGGQSNEQFF; CDR3 DNA: TGTGCCACAGAAAGGGGGGGCCAATCGAATGAGCAGTTCTTC
J gene: TRBJ2-5; V gene: TRBV2; D gene: TRBD2; clone size: NA; CDR3 protein: CASSASGDYQETQYF; CDR3 DNA: TGTGCCAGCAGCGCGAGCGGGGACTACCAAGAGACCCAGTACTTC
J gene: TRBJ1-1; V gene: TRBV19; D gene: TRBD1; clone size: NA; CDR3 protein: CASSTQDRVTEAFF; CDR3 DNA: TGTGCCAGTAGTACCCAGGACAGGGTCACTGAAGCTTTCTTT
J gene: TRBJ2-4; V gene: TRBV5-4; D gene: TRBD2; clone size: NA; CDR3 protein: CASSSTSGDLSKNIQYF; CDR3 DNA: TGTGCCAGCAGCTCGACTAGCGGGGACCTCTCCAAAAACATTCAGTACTTC
J gene: TRBJ1-1; V gene: TRBV5-1; D gene: NA; clone size: NA; CDR3 protein: CASSLIGPNTEAFF; CDR3 DNA: TGCGCCAGCAGCTTGATAGGGCCGAACACTGAAGCTTTCTTT
J gene: TRBJ2-1; V gene: TRBV18; D gene: NA; clone size: NA; CDR3 protein: CASSIPGLEGNEQFF; CDR3 DNA: TGTGCCAGCTCGATCCCGGGACTGGAGGGAAATGAGCAGTTCTTC
J gene: TRBJ2-1; V gene: TRBV6-5; D gene: TRBD2; clone size: NA; CDR3 protein: CASYATSGYNEQFF; CDR3 DNA: TGTGCCAGTTACGCGACTAGCGGTTACAATGAGCAGTTCTTC